This T cell receptor (beta chain) was captured in a study of tumor-infiltrating lymphocytes in primary liver carcinoma. Co-extraction yielded RNA and DNA from around 18-30 mg of unsorted bulk tissue. Resecting the tumor surgically was how the patients' primary liver carcinoma was treated. A constant-region primer primed TCR beta cDNA synthesis from 400 to 600 ng of total RNA. The TCR beta library was amplified through three nested multiplex PCR rounds in a modified ARM-PCR procedure. With TRBV1-TRBV30 forward primers and a C-beta reverse primer, the first two PCR rounds were run for approximately 10 cycles each. TCRdb recomputed calls from the multiplex PCR reads with MiXCR, one row per CDR3 protein. The sample yields nearly 50,000 distinct CDR3 sequences, roughly 77% seen once. Remarks on this clonotype: Its target is not known.

Overall study results and limits: Tumors had a significantly higher top-250-clone fraction than blood (p = 0.039).

The CDR3 covers 13 residues. Germline V lookup: CDR1 SQVTM, CDR2 ANQGSEA. Sequenced: liver tumor tissue from sampling region 3. Subset denoted: tumor region T3, left-lateral pole. This chain links TRBV29-1 with TRBJ2-3, with D tentatively TRBD2 (6 bases). The sequence was collected from a man aged 35 to 55 with primary liver carcinoma and hepatitis B virus infection. In DNA, the CDR3 is TGCAACGTCGAGGGGACTCTCACAGATACGCAGTATTTT. This codes for CNVEGTLTDTQYF.